The 27 T cell receptor beta chains in this list originate from one sample, sequenced in a study of immune characterization of retroperitoneal liposarcoma. TCRdb re-derived calls from the PCR reads in MiXCR, one entry per CDR3 protein. The sample has approximately 10,000 distinct CDR3 sequences; around a quarter are singletons. Sequenced: tumor tissue. The origin of the receptors is a female donor with retroperitoneal liposarcoma.

V usage is TRBV6-1 and J usage is TRBJ2-5, with 8 nucleotides matching TRBD2. The end of the DNA fits TRBJ2-1 better, so the J call may be wrong. Germline V CDR1 and CDR2: MNHNS, SASEGT. There are 12 residues in the CDR3. CDR3 sequence: CASSAGGVEQFF. The CDR3 DNA is TGTGCCAGCAGTGCGGGGGGGGTTGAGCAGTTCTTC.

This chain uses TRBV6-6 with TRBJ1-3, with 9 bases lining up with TRBD1. The trim removed 2 bases at V and 2 bases at J, leaving 1 base unmatched. Germline V gene data show CDR1 as MNHNY and CDR2 as SVGAGI (reference sequence). There are 15 residues in the CDR3. The CDR3 protein is CASSYDRGTGNTIYF. The DNA of the CDR3 is TGTGCCAGCAGTTACGACAGGGGGACTGGAAACACCATATATTTT.

The rearrangement joins TRBV6-1 to TRBJ1-4; unclear D gene. Germline lookup yields CDR1 MNHNS and CDR2 SASEGT. Trimming cost V 7 bases and J 0 bases, with 15 bases left between them. This CDR3 region has 16 residues. CDR3 amino acids: CASTEGRYATNEKLFF. In DNA, the CDR3 is TGTGCCAGCACCGAAGGACGGTACGCAACTAATGAAAAACTGTTTTTT.

The chain couples TRBV25-1 to TRBJ2-1; possible D gene TRBD1, 6 bases. The J call may not be correct, given that the DNA end is closer to TRBJ2-7. Germline assignment: CDR1 MGHDK and CDR2 SYGVNS. CDR3 length equals 16 residues. Here the CDR3 reads CASVTSGQRSSYEQYF. CDR3 DNA: TGTGCCAGCGTTACGTCGGGACAAAGGAGCTCCTACGAGCAGTACTTC.

By sample fraction, this clonotype is medium-sized (0.01 to 0.1%). Compared with germline, one end of the junction differs, possibly owing to a read error. The chain combines TRBV7-2 with TRBJ2-3, with 7 bases lining up with TRBD1. Germline CDR1 reads SGHTA; CDR2 reads FQGNSA. The CDR3 loop spans 15 amino acids. CDR3 in amino acids: CASTLDRDSTDTQYF. In DNA form, the CDR3 reads TGTGCCAGCACCTTAGACAGGGATAGCACAGATACGCAGTATTTT.

In this sample, this clonotype is medium-sized. V and J are TRBV7-2 and TRBJ2-5, with 7 positions matching TRBD1. CDR1 is SGHTA and CDR2 is FQGNSA in the germline V gene. The CDR3 length is 17 residues. With 5 bases clipped from V and 7 bases from J, the junction kept 19 bases outside the gene matches. The CDR3 spells CASSIDPAGTVHGTQYF. The CDR3, as DNA: TGTGCCAGCAGCATAGACCCAGCCGGGACAGTTCATGGGACCCAGTACTTC. The whole variable domain, remainder taken from reference TRBV7-2 and TRBJ2-5, is GAGVSQSPSNKVTEKGKDVELRCDPISGHTALYWYRQSLGQGLEFLIYFQGNSAPDKSGLPSDRFSAERTGGSVSTLTIQRTQQEDSAVYLCASSIDPAGTVHGTQYFGPGTRLLVL.

The J gene is TRBJ2-7, the V gene TRBV11-2; the match to TRBD2 covers 7 bases. Trimming removed 1 base from V and 0 bases from J; junction bases left unmatched: 3. Germline CDR1 SGHAT, CDR2 FQNNGV. The CDR3 spans 15 residues. The CDR3 is CASSLVGGGSYEQYF. The CDR3, as DNA: TGTGCCAGCAGCTTAGTGGGCGGGGGCTCCTACGAGCAGTACTTC.

The sample holds many counts of this clonotype. V and J are TRBV11-3 and TRBJ2-7, with TRBD1 identical over 11 bases. Germline-derived CDR1 and CDR2 are SGHNT and YENEEA. The length of the CDR3 is 15 residues. After removal of 5 bases from V and 4 bases from J, the junction contained 7 bases not matched to a gene. The CDR3 DNA sequence: TGTGCCAGCAGCGTATCCGGGACAGGGGGATACGAGCAGTACTTC. Translating it yields CASSVSGTGGYEQYF.

This clonotype was seen a few times. The chain has TRBV28 and TRBJ2-1; 9 bases line up with TRBD1. The last part of the DNA fits TRBJ2-7 better; the J call may be wrong. The CDR3 has 15 residues. Germline V lookup: CDR1 MDHEN, CDR2 SYDVKM. The CDR3 sequence: CASSFLGQGHNEQYF. DNA of the CDR3: TGTGCCAGCAGTTTTCTGGGACAGGGCCACAATGAGCAGTACTTC.

The rearrangement uses TRBV7-2 and TRBJ2-3; 12 bases line up with TRBD2. V was clipped by 2 bases and J by 4 bases; unmatched bases: 1. The length of the CDR3 is 15 residues. From germline, CDR1 is SGHTA and CDR2 FQGNSA. The CDR3 bases are TGTGCCAGCAGCTTACTAGCGGGGGGGCCAGATACGCAGTATTTT. Translating it yields CASSLLAGGPDTQYF.

This clonotype was seen only a few times. The gene calls are TRBV6-6 and TRBJ1-6, with 10 bases that match TRBD1. Per germline, CDR1 MNHNY and CDR2 SVGAGI (reference sequence). With V trimmed by 6 bases and J by 9 bases, 2 bases remained unmatched. The CDR3 is made up of 13 amino acids. The CDR3 DNA is TGTGCCAGCAGGGACAGGGGGAGTTCACCCCTCCACTTT. It specifies CASRDRGSSPLHF.

This clonotype is a singleton in its sample. V gene TRBV7-2 combines with J gene TRBJ2-5; D might be TRBD1 (5 bases). TRBJ2-7 explains the end of the DNA better; the J call may be wrong. The CDR3 runs 13 residues. Germline-derived CDR1 and CDR2 are SGHTA and FQGNSA. The CDR3 is CASSLGRANEQYF. The DNA for the CDR3 is TGTGCCAGCAGCTTAGGCAGGGCTAACGAGCAGTACTTC.

The rearrangement links TRBV6-1 to TRBJ1-1; no clear D. This CDR3 spans 13 amino acids. The ends were cut back, 6 bases at V and 2 bases at J, with 10 bases in the middle. Germline V gene data show CDR1 as MNHNS and CDR2 as SASEGT. The CDR3 nucleotides read TGTGCCAGCAGCTTAATGCTAAACACTGAAGCTTTCTTT. Translated, it gives CASSLMLNTEAFF.

By share of the sample, this clonotype is medium-sized. The chain carries TRBV7-2 and TRBJ2-6; perhaps TRBD2 as D (6 bases). The CDR3 sequence is 18 residues long. Germline CDR1 SGHTA, CDR2 FQGNSA. Between the trimmed V and J ends, which lost 3 bases and 0 bases, there was a span of 15 bases. The CDR3 nucleotides are TGTGCCAGCAGCTTGCAGCCAGCGGGTTTCTCTGGGGCCAACGTCCTGACTTTC. This sequence encodes CASSLQPAGFSGANVLTF. The full variable domain, its missing parts supplied by reference TRBV7-2 and TRBJ2-6, is GAGVSQSPSNKVTEKGKDVELRCDPISGHTALYWYRQSLGQGLEFLIYFQGNSAPDKSGLPSDRFSAERTGGSVSTLTIQRTQQEDSAVYLCASSLQPAGFSGANVLTFGAGSRLTVL.

In its sample, this clonotype was seen many times. J is TRBJ2-1 and V is TRBV12-3 or TRBV12-4; 11 bases are shared with TRBD2. This CDR3 contains 14 residues. J was trimmed by 10 bases and V by 3 bases; bases with no gene match: 5. The CDR3 loop is CASSFGSGGDEQFF. CDR3 DNA sequence: TGTGCCAGCAGTTTTGGTAGCGGGGGGGACGAGCAGTTCTTC.

This clonotype is medium-sized by share. The chain uses TRBV7-6 and TRBJ2-3, with D uncertain. Germline V gives CDR1 SGHVS, CDR2 FNYEAQ. V lost 0 bases, J lost 5 bases, and 18 bases lay in between. This CDR3 is built from 17 residues. The CDR3 protein is CASSLAGAHTHGDTQYF. The DNA of the CDR3 is TGTGCCAGCAGCTTAGCGGGCGCACACACACACGGAGATACGCAGTATTTT.

By frequency in the sample, this clonotype is medium-sized. V gene TRBV6-1 combines with J gene TRBJ2-5; tentatively, D is TRBD2 (5 bases). CDR1 is MNHNS and CDR2 is SASEGT in the germline V gene. V was clipped by 6 bases and J by 1 base, with 6 bases between them. This CDR3 comprises 12 residues. Here the CDR3 DNA reads TGTGCCAGCAGCCGGGGCCAAGAGACCCAGTACTTC. Its translation: CASSRGQETQYF.

This clonotype was detected a few times. The chain carries TRBV7-9 and TRBJ2-4, with 7 positions matching TRBD1. The CDR3 is 14 residues long. The germline gives CDR1 SEHNR, CDR2 FQNEAQ (reference sequence). V shed 0 bases, J shed 8 bases, and the junction held 4 bases outside the gene matches. CDR3 region: CASSLAEGAYIQYF. In DNA, the CDR3 is TGTGCCAGCAGCTTAGCAGAGGGGGCGTACATTCAGTACTTC.

This chain uses TRBV6-1 with TRBJ2-3, with 7 nucleotides matching TRBD1. Germline V lookup: CDR1 MNHNS, CDR2 SASEGT. The CDR3 has 16 residues. V was clipped by 1 base and J by 3 bases; unmatched bases: 7. Here the CDR3 reads CASSEGQGRRTDTQYF. CDR3 DNA sequence: TGTGCCAGCAGTGAAGGACAGGGTAGGAGGACAGATACGCAGTATTTT.

By share of the sample, this clonotype is hyperexpanded. The chain is built from TRBV27 and TRBJ2-7; 8 nucleotides line up with TRBD1. The germline gives CDR1 MNHEY, CDR2 SMNVEV (reference sequence). Unmatched junction bases numbered 11, after V lost 3 bases and J lost 1 base. The CDR3 has 17 amino acids. Here the CDR3 reads CASSFQAGTGISYEQYF. Written as DNA, the CDR3 is TGTGCCAGCAGTTTTCAGGCAGGGACAGGAATTTCCTACGAGCAGTACTTC.

This clonotype is medium-sized by share. The chain combines TRBV27 with TRBJ2-5, with TRBD2 identical over 14 bases. The germline CDR1 and CDR2 sequences are MNHEY and SMNVEV (reference sequence). CDR3 length equals 15 residues. Losses at the gene ends were 6 bases for V and 3 bases for J; bases not matched to a gene: 3. The CDR3 DNA follows: TGTGCCAGCAGAGGACTAGCGGGGGGAGAAGAGACCCAGTACTTC. It codes for CASRGLAGGEETQYF.

The V and J genes are TRBV6-1 and TRBJ2-5; 11 positions agree with TRBD2. The CDR3 totals 15 residues. Germline V gene sequence: CDR1 MNHNS, CDR2 SASEGT. Trimming took 2 bases from V and 1 from J; bases not matched to a gene: 0. For the CDR3, the DNA is TGTGCCAGCAGTGAACTAGCGGGGGGCCAAGAGACCCAGTACTTC. Translating it yields CASSELAGGQETQYF.

The chain has TRBV6-5 and TRBJ2-5; D might be TRBD2 (5 bases). V was clipped by 6 bases and J by 11 bases, with 28 bases between them. Looked up from germline, CDR1 is MNHEY and CDR2 is SVGAGI. The CDR3 runs to 16 residues. CDR3 bases: TGTGCCAGCAGCTCCCTCGGGATAGAGACCTACAATGAGCAGTACTTC. It is translated as CASSSLGIETYNEQYF.

This clonotype was counted at least ten times. The rearrangement uses TRBV6-1 and TRBJ2-4; 7 positions match TRBD2. Germline values: CDR1 MNHNS, CDR2 SASEGT. V lost 7 bases and J lost 6; bases outside the gene matches: 12. The CDR3 has 15 amino acids. The chain's CDR3 is CASTREGTPGNIQYF. CDR3 coding DNA: TGTGCCAGCACTAGGGAGGGGACGCCGGGAAACATTCAGTACTTC.

V is TRBV12-3 or TRBV12-4 and J is TRBJ2-3; possible D gene TRBD1, 5 bases. The CDR3 length is 15 residues. Trimming pared 0 bases from V and 3 bases from J, leaving 10 bases between. CDR3 region: CASSLALDRTDTQYF. CDR3 coding DNA: TGTGCCAGCAGTTTAGCGCTTGACAGAACAGATACGCAGTATTTT.

The chain employs TRBV6-5 and TRBJ2-1; 7 bases are shared with TRBD2. CDR1 and CDR2 (germline): MNHEY, SVGAGI. The ends lost 9 bases at V and 7 bases at J; junction bases unmatched: 15. CDR3 length: 15 residues. The CDR3 sequence: CASSGGRSLWNEQFF. The CDR3 DNA follows: TGTGCCAGTTCGGGCGGGAGATCTCTTTGGAATGAGCAGTTCTTC.

This clonotype is categorized as medium-sized. This chain uses TRBV6-1 with TRBJ2-1; 7 positions agree with TRBD2. V was pared by 1 base and J by 0 bases, with 0 bases of the junction left unmatched. CDR3 length: 15 residues. Germline lookup yields CDR1 MNHNS and CDR2 SASEGT. As DNA, the CDR3 is TGTGCCAGCAGTGAAGGGGGGGGCTCCTACAATGAGCAGTTCTTC. Translating it yields CASSEGGGSYNEQFF.